This T cell receptor (beta chain) was documented in a study of breast tumors, draining lymph nodes, adjacent tissues. Axillary draining lymph nodes of breast cancer patients supplied the node samples. Looked up from germline, CDR1 is SGHAT and CDR2 is FQNNGV. This CDR3 is built from 14 residues. TCRdb fed the multiplex PCR reads into MiXCR, producing one record per CDR3 protein. The sample records about 100,000 distinct CDR3 sequences, 21% being singletons. Details on this clonotype: This may come from a read error, since a much larger clone is one base off.

The receptor comes from a female donor with breast cancer. Some clones in this sample may be carry-over from other donors' samples. Specimen: axillary lymph node tissue. This chain links TRBV11-2 with TRBJ1-2; D is undetermined. The CDR3, as DNA: TGTGCCAGCAGCCCCGCCACAGTTCTTACGGGCTCCACCTTC. Translation: CASSPATVLTGSTF.